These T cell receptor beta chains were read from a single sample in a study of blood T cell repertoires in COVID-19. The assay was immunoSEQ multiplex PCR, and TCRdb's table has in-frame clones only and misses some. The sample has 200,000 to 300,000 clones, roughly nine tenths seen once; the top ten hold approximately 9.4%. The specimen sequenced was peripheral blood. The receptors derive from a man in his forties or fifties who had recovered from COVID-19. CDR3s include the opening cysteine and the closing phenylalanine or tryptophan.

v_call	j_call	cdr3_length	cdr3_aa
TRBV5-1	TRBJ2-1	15	CASSLADTGYNEQFF
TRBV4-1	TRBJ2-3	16	CASSPREIARADTQYF
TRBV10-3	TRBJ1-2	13	CAMNAGDNYGYTF
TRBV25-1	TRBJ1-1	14	CASSDSPVGTEAFF
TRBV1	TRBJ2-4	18	CTSSQSRGTGLAKNIQYF
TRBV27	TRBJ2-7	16	CASSLGLRGQRYEQYF
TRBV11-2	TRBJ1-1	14	CASSDGQGGTEAFF
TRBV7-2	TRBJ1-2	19	CASSPHIATRPGTNYGYTF
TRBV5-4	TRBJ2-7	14	CASSSRDLDYEQYF
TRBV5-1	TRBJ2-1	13	CASSWSGLSEQFF
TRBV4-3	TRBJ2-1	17	CASSQNWASGGGNEQFF
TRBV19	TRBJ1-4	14	CASSDRTGGEKLFF
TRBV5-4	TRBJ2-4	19	CASSTYRTGPDLAKNIQYF
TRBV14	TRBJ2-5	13	CASSQENWETQYF
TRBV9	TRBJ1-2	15	CASSPRGQGYSGYTF
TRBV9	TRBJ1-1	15	CASSAEQGTGTEAFF
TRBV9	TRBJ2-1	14	CASSVGISYNEQFF
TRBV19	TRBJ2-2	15	CASSSGLAGTGELFF
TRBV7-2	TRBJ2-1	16	CASSERARSSYNEQFF
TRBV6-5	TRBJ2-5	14	CASSPGLARETQYF
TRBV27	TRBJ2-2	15	CASSWARGNTGELFF
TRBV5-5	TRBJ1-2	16	CASSLRDRGTVYGYTF
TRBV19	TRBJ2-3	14	CASGDTRSTDTQYF
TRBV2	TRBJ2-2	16	CASSDPGGPSTGELFF
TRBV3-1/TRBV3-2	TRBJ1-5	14	CASSQGSLNQPQHF